This T cell receptor (beta chain) was identified during a study of blood T cell repertoires in COVID-19. Across the study: T cells, B-cell-depleted T cells, or PBMCs provided the cDNA or gDNA that served as material.

Authors' analysis steps: How many nucleated cells were present was estimated from reference gene primer amplification. The repertoire was sequenced with immunoSEQ multiplex PCR; TCRdb's copy has only in-frame clones and lacks some. V, J and clone size are taken as reported in that table, and D and trimming were inferred from the DNA itself. The profile covers roughly 110,000 clones, with 76% appearing a single time and 5% to 8% taken by the ten largest. Germline loops: CDR1 MNHEY, CDR2 SMNVEV (reference sequence). This CDR3 has 19 residues. With 7 bases clipped from V and 1 base from J, the junction kept 17 bases outside the gene matches. Enrolment of Seattle patients took place during active infection, and they were followed longitudinally.

This receptor was obtained from a man aged 80 or over with COVID-19, enrolled during active disease. Sequenced input: peripheral blood. The V and J genes are TRBV27 and TRBJ2-7; 12 bases fit TRBD2. Here the CDR3 DNA reads TGTGCCAGCACCGACCCCGGGACTAGCGGGCGTATACGGTCCTACGAGCAGTACTTC. Its translation: CASTDPGTSGRIRSYEQYF.